These 5 T cell receptor beta chains were all obtained from the same sample, sequenced in a study of CD8 T cells in ankylosing spondylitis. In TCRdb, the 5' RACE reads were re-called with MiXCR into one record per CDR3 protein. Of some 240,000 distinct CDR3 sequences detected, more than 15% appear once; the ten largest clones hold around 32%. Material: blood, either unsorted or a sorted T cell fraction (not recorded which). These receptors came from a male donor with ankylosing spondylitis or in good health (not recorded which).

This clonotype was seen a handful of times. The chain has TRBV7-9 and TRBJ1-2, with 8 bases fitting TRBD1. The V segment lost 1 base and the J segment 1 base; nucleotides outside the gene matches: 2. Looked up from germline, CDR1 is SEHNR and CDR2 is FQNEAQ (reference sequence). This CDR3 has 15 amino acids. CDR3 nucleotide sequence: TGTGCCAGCAGCTTAGTGGGACAGGATAACTATGGCTACACCTTC. This sequence encodes CASSLVGQDNYGYTF.

The chain employs TRBV10-3 and TRBJ2-7; possibly TRBD1 for D (5 bases). The CDR3 has 12 amino acids. The germline V and J ends were trimmed by 11 bases and 1 base, with 12 bases remaining between them. The germline CDR1 and CDR2 sequences are ENHRY and SYGVKD. The CDR3 is CAGTRVSYEQYF. As DNA, the CDR3 is TGTGCCGGCACCAGGGTATCCTACGAGCAGTACTTC.

This clonotype has just a few counts. V gene TRBV5-1 combines with J gene TRBJ1-4; 7 nucleotides line up with TRBD1. CDR1 is SGHRS, CDR2 YFSETQ, per germline. The CDR3 sequence is 15 residues long. V lost 3 bases, J lost 5 bases, and 7 bases stayed unmatched. CDR3 nucleotides: TGCGCCAGCAGCTCAACGACAGGGTTGAATGAAAAACTGTTTTTT. As protein: CASSSTTGLNEKLFF.

CDR3 DNA: TGTGCCACCAGTGATTTAGATACTAGCGGTAACAATGAGCAGTTCTTC. Translation: CATSDLDTSGNNEQFF. The chain couples TRBV24-1 to TRBJ2-1, with TRBD2 identical over 8 bases. CDR1 is KGHDR and CDR2 is SFDVKD in the germline V gene. This CDR3 has 16 residues. Trimming cost V 1 base and J 5 bases; bases outside gene matches: 6.

This clonotype was counted at least ten times. This chain connects TRBV5-1 to TRBJ2-2; D unclear. CDR1 and CDR2 from the germline V gene are SGHRS and YFSETQ. The CDR3 consists of 14 residues. V was shortened by 0 bases and J by 3 bases, with 6 bases between the two germline ends. CDR3 in amino acids: CASSLGVHTGELFF. In DNA, the CDR3 is TGCGCCAGCAGCTTGGGTGTGCACACCGGGGAGCTGTTTTTT.